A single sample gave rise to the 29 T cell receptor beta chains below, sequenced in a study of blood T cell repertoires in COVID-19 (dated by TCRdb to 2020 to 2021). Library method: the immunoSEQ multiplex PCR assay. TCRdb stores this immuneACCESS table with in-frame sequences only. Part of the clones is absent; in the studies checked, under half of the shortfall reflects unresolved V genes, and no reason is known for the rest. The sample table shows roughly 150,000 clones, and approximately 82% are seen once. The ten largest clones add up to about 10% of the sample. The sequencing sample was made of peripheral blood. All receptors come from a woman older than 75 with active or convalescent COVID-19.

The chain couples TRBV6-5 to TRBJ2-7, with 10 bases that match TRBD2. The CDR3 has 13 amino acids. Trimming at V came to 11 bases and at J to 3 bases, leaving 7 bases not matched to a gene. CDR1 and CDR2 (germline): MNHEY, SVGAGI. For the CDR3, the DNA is TGTGCCTGTGGACTAGCGGCTGTCTACGAGCAGTACTTC. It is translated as CACGLAAVYEQYF.

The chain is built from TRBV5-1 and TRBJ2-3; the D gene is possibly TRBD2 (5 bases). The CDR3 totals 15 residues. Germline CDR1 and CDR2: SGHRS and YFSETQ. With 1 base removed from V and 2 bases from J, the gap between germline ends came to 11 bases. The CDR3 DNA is TGCGCCAGCAGCTTGTTCCCAGCGGTCACAGATACGCAGTATTTT. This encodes CASSLFPAVTDTQYF.

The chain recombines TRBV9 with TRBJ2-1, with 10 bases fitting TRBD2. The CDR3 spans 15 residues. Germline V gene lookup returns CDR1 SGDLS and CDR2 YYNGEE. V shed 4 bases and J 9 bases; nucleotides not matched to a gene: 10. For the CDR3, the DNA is TGTGCCAGCAGCCTCGGGGGAGCGGGAGGGGGTGAGCAGTTCTTC. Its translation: CASSLGGAGGGEQFF.

The CDR3 loop reads CAWSGQGARRVYGYTF. The CDR3 DNA reads as TGTGCCTGGAGCGGACAGGGGGCGCGTAGGGTCTATGGCTACACCTTC. The J gene is TRBJ1-2, the V gene TRBV30; 11 positions match TRBD1. The CDR3 length is 16 residues. With 3 bases clipped from V and 4 bases from J, the junction kept 10 bases outside the gene matches. The germline gives CDR1 GTSNPN, CDR2 SVGIG (reference sequence).

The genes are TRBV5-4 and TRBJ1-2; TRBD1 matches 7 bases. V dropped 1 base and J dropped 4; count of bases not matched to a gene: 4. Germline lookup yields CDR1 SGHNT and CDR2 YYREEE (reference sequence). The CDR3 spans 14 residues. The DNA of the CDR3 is TGTGCCAGCAGCTTGTATGCAGGGGGCTATGGCTACACCTTC. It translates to CASSLYAGGYGYTF.

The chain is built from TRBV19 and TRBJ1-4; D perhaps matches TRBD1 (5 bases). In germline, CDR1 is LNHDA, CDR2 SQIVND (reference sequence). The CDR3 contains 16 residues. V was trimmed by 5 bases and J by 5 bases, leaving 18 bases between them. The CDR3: CASSALGEGRNEKLFF. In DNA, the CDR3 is TGTGCCAGTAGTGCCCTGGGGGAGGGACGAAATGAAAAACTGTTTTTT. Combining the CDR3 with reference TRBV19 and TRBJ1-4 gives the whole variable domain DGGITQSPKYLFRKEGQNVTLSCEQNLNHDAMYWYRQDPGQGLRLIYYSQIVNDFQKGDIAEGYSVSREKKESFPLTVTSAQKNPTAFYLCASSALGEGRNEKLFFGSGTQLSVL.

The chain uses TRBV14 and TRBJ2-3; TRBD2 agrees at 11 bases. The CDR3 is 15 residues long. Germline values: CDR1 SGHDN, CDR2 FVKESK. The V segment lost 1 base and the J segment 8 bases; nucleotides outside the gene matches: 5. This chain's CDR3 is CASSQVLAGASTQYF. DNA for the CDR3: TGTGCCAGCAGCCAAGTACTAGCGGGAGCATCTACGCAGTATTTT.

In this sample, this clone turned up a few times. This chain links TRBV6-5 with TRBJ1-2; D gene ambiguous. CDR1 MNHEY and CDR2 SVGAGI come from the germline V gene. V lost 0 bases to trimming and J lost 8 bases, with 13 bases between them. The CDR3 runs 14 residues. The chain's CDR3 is CASSYSNQAPGYTF. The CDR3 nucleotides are TGTGCCAGCAGTTACTCAAACCAAGCCCCCGGCTACACCTTC.

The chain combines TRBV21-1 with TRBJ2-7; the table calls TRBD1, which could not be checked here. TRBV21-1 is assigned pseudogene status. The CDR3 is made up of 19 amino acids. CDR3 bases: TGTGCCAGCAGCCGCCTTAGGGACAGGGGGCGCGGGGAGACCTACGAGCAGTACTTC. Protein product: CASSRLRDRGRGETYEQYF.

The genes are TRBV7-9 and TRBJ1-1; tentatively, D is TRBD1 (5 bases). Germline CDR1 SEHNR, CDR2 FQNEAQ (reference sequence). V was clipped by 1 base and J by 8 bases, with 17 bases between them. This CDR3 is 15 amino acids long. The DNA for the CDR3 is TGTGCCAGCAGCTTAGGCCCCGGGGGGAGTTCCGAAGCTTTCTTT. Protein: CASSLGPGGSSEAFF.

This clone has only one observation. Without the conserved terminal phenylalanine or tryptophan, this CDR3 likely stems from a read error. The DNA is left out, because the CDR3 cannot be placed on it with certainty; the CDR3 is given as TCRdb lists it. CDR3 protein: CASTPFDRPAL. The chain joins TRBV10-1 to TRBJ2-7; TRBD1 is the table's D call and was not checked against the DNA. The CDR3 is made up of 11 amino acids, end residues included. Per germline, CDR1 WNHNN and CDR2 SYGVQD (reference sequence).

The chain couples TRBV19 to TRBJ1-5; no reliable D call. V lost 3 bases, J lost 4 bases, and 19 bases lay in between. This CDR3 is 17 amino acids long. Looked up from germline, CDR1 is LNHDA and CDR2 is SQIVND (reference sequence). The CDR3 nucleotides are TGTGCCAGTAGTATGGAGAGAGGTCCCCTCGGGAATCAGCCCCAGCATTTT. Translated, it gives CASSMERGPLGNQPQHF.

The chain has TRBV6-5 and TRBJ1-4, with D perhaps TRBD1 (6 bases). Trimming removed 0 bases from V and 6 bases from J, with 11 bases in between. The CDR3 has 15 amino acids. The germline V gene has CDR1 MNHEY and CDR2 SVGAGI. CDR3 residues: CASSYSYRADEKLFF. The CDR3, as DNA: TGTGCCAGCAGTTACTCGTACAGGGCGGATGAAAAACTGTTTTTT.

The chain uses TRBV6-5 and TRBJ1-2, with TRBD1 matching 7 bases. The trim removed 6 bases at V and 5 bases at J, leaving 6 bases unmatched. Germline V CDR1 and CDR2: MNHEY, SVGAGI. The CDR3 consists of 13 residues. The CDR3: CASSGTVLYGYTF. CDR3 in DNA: TGTGCCAGCAGCGGGACAGTTCTTTATGGCTACACCTTC.

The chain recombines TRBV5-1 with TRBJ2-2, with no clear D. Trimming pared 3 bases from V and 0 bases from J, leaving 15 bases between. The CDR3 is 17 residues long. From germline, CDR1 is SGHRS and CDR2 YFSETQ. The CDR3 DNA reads TGCGCCAGCAGCTCGCGAACGGGTGTCCCGAACACCGGGGAGCTGTTTTTT. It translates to CASSSRTGVPNTGELFF.

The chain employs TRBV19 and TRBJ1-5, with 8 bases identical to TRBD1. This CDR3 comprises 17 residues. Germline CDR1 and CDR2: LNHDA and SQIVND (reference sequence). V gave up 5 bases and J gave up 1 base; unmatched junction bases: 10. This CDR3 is CASSSRTGRWSNQPQHF. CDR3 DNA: TGTGCCAGTAGTTCACGGACAGGGAGGTGGAGCAATCAGCCCCAGCATTTT.

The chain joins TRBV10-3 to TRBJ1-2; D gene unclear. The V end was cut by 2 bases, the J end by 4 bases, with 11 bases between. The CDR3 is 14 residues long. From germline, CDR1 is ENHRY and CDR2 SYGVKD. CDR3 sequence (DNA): TGTGCCATCAGTGAGGGGCAGCATATCTATGGCTACACCTTC. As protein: CAISEGQHIYGYTF.

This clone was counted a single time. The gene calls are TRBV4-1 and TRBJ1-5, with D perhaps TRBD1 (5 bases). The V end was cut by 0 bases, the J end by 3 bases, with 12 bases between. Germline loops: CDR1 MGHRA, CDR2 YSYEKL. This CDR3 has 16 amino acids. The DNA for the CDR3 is TGCGCCAGCAGCCAAGATCTGACAGTCTACAATCAGCCCCAGCATTTT. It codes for CASSQDLTVYNQPQHF.

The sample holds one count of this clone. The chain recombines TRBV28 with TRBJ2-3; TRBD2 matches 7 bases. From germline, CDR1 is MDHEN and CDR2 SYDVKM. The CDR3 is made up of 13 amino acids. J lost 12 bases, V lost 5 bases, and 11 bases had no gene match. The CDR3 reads CASSPGPGLTQYF. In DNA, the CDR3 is TGTGCCAGCAGTCCCGGGCCGGGACTAACTCAGTATTTT.

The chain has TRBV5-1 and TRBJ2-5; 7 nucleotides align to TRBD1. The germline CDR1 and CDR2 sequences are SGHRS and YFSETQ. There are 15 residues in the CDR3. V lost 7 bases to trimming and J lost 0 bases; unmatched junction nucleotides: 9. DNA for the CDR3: TGCGCCAGCGACGTAGGGACAGCTAACCAAGAGACCCAGTACTTC. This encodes CASDVGTANQETQYF.

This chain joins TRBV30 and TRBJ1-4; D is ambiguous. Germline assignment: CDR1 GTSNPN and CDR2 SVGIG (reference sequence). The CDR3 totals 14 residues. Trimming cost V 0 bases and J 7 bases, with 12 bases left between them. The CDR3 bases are TGTGCCTGGAGTGTATATGGGGAGGGTGAAAAACTGTTTTTT. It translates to CAWSVYGEGEKLFF.

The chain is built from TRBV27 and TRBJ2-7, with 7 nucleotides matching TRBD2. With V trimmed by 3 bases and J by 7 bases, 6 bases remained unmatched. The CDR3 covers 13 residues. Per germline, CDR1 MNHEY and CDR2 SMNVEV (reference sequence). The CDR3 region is CASSFGGDLEQYF. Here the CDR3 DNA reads TGTGCCAGCAGTTTTGGGGGGGATTTGGAGCAGTACTTC.

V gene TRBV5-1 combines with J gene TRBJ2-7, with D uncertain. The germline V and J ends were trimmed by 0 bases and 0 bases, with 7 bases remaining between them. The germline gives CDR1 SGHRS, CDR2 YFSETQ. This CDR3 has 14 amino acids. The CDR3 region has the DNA TGCGCCAGCAGCTTGGAACTGAGCTCCTACGAGCAGTACTTC. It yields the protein CASSLELSSYEQYF.

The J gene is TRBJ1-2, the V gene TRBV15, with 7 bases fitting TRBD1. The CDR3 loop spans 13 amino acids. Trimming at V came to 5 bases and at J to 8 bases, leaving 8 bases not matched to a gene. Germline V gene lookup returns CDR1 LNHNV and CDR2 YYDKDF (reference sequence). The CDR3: CATSRQGSSGYTF. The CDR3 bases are TGTGCCACCAGCCGACAGGGATCGTCGGGCTACACCTTC.

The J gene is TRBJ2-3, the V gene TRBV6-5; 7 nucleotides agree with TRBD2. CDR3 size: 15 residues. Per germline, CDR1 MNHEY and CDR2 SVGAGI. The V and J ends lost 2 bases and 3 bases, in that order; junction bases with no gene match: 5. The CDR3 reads CASSYAGVGTDTQYF. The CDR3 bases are TGTGCCAGCAGTTACGCGGGAGTTGGAACAGATACGCAGTATTTT.

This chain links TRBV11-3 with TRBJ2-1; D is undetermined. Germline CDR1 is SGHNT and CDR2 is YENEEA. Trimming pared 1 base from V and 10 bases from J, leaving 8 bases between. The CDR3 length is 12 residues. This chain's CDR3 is CASSLGSREQFF. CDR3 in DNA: TGTGCCAGCAGCTTAGGGAGCCGGGAGCAGTTCTTC.

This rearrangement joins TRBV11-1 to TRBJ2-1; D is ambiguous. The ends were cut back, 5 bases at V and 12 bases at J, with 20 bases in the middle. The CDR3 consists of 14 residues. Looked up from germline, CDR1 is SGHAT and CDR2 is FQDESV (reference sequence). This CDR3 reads CASSERLWRSAQFF. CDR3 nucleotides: TGTGCCAGCAGCGAACGGTTGTGGCGGAGCGCGCAGTTCTTC.

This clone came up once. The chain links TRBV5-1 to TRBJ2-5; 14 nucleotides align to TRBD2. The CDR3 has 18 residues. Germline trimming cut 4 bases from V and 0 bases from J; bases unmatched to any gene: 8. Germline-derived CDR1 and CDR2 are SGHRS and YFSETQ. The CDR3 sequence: CASSGRLAGGSYQETQYF. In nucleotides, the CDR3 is TGCGCCAGCAGCGGCCGACTAGCGGGAGGGTCGTACCAAGAGACCCAGTACTTC.

For the CDR3, the DNA is TGTGCCAGCAGCTTGGGGCTAGCGGGAGCTCGCTACGAGCAGTACTTC. It translates to CASSLGLAGARYEQYF. This chain connects TRBV5-4 to TRBJ2-7, with 10 bases aligning to TRBD2. V gave up 0 bases and J gave up 3 bases; unmatched junction bases: 6. Germline V gene lookup returns CDR1 SGHNT and CDR2 YYREEE (reference sequence). This CDR3 comprises 16 residues. Looking up the rest from reference TRBV5-4 and TRBJ2-7 gives the full variable domain: ETGVTQSPTHLIKTRGQQVTLRCSSQSGHNTVSWYQQALGQGPQFIFQYYREEENGRGNFPPRFSGLQFPNYSSELNVNALELDDSALYLCASSLGLAGARYEQYFGPGTRLTVT.